This T cell receptor (beta chain) was captured by sequencing in a study of blood T cell repertoires in COVID-19 (dated by TCRdb to the early 2020s). With respect to the entire study: The collaborator samples originated in the United States, Italy and Spain and spanned the acute and convalescent phases of COVID-19. The material from the prospective study consisted of cDNA or gDNA derived from T cells, B-cell-depleted T cells, or PBMCs. The dataset comprised deeply sampled blood TCRbeta repertoires from subjects exposed to, actively infected with, or recovered from COVID-19. The repertoires were released in a freely available public database intended as a resource for research on the immune response to SARS-CoV-2. The samples were drawn from the first 160 participants of the ongoing ImmuneRACE study and from 1,254 subjects provided by 6 global collaborators. Nearly every sample came with metadata listing a de-identified subject ID, COVID-19 status, age in years and sex. Where available, HLA class I and class II types were obtained from metadata supplied by the sample provider rather than from assay-based typing. General study outcomes and caveats: Clinical and demographic metadata were provided uncurated, with the amount varying by source and participant.

On this clone: Its recognized antigen is unknown. Per-nucleotide qualities are absent, and no much larger clonotype sits a single base away.

Whole blood was collected in K2EDTA tubes by collaborating institutions according to the institutions' own protocols. For TCRbeta analysis, collaborator samples were shipped as frozen whole blood, as isolated PBMCs, or as DNA extracted from either sample type. TCRbeta CDR3 regions were amplified from genomic DNA using the immunoSEQ Assay, a bias-controlled multiplex PCR. Under the source paper's analysis protocol: Within the assay, amplification of reference gene primers was used to estimate how many nucleated cells each sample contained. To quantify the absolute abundance of each unique TCRbeta CDR3 rearrangement, sequence reads were collapsed and filtered. For each sample, productive Simpson clonality was calculated as the square root of Simpson's diversity index over productive rearrangements. Sourced from immuneACCESS, this table was stored by TCRdb with only in-frame sequences that have V and J called. A share of the clones is absent; for the studies checked, an unresolved V gene accounts for under half, and the remainder has no known explanation. D and trimming come from the DNA, and the V and J calls and clone size come from that table. The sample table shows 150,000 to 200,000 clones, and 80% to 90% are seen once. The ten largest clonotypes hold about 8.6% of the sample.

Trimming removed 6 bases from V and 5 bases from J; the gene matches leave 4 bases unexplained. The CDR3 contains 14 residues, cysteine and phenylalanine counted. Of the read, only the CDR3 DNA is kept; its 42 bases are in frame from base 1. CDR1 and CDR2, looked up from the germline V gene (reference sequence), are MNHEY and SMNVEV. The origin of this receptor is a man between 45 and 60 years old with active or convalescent COVID-19. The sample comprised peripheral blood. The rearranged segments are TRBV27 and TRBJ2-5; 12 nucleotides in the junction match TRBD2. The bases read TGTGCCAGCAGCTCTAGCGGGAGGGCGGAGACCCAGTACTTC. Its translation is CASSSSGRAETQYF.